A single sample gave rise to the 13 T cell receptor beta chains below, sequenced in a study of immune evolution from preneoplasia to lung adenocarcinoma. The method was immunoSEQ multiplex PCR; TCRdb's version includes in-frame clones alone and lacks a portion of them. Of 8,500 to 13,000 clones in the sample, roughly 85% are singletons; the top ten hold 1.7%. Sequencing was done on a sample of FFPE minimally invasive lung adenocarcinoma tissue. These TCRs come from a person between 65 and 79 years old with lung adenocarcinoma.

This clone has just one count. This CDR3 is CSVGLSAYNEQFF. The CDR3 DNA follows: TGCAGCGTTGGTCTATCCGCCTACAATGAGCAGTTCTTC. The V and J genes are TRBV29-1 and TRBJ2-1; D is uncertain. From germline, CDR1 is SQVTM and CDR2 ANQGSEA. Trimming took off 4 bases at V and 2 bases at J, with 9 bases between the two ends. The CDR3 is made up of 13 amino acids.

This chain uses TRBV5-1 with TRBJ1-2; TRBD1 is a possible D gene (5 bases). Germline assignment: CDR1 SGHRS and CDR2 YFSETQ. This CDR3 spans 15 amino acids. The V end lost 4 bases, the J end lost 2 bases, and 15 bases lay between the germline ends. CDR3 bases: TGCGCCAGCAGCCCGGACCAGGGCGCAAACTATGGCTACACCTTC. Its protein is CASSPDQGANYGYTF.

This clone was seen just once. This chain links TRBV28 with TRBJ2-6, with no clear D. CDR3 size: 16 residues. Germline lookup yields CDR1 MDHEN and CDR2 SYDVKM. V lost 3 bases to trimming and J lost 0 bases, with 9 bases between them. The CDR3 loop reads CASSFVQTSGANVLTF. The CDR3 region has the DNA TGTGCCAGCAGTTTTGTACAGACCTCTGGGGCCAACGTCCTGACTTTC.

J is TRBJ2-1 and V is TRBV23-1, with TRBD1 matching over 10 bases. TRBV23-1 is an ORF for which the function is uncertain. The CDR3 is made up of 14 amino acids. Germline trimming cut 7 bases from V and 6 bases from J; bases unmatched to any gene: 6. The CDR3 reads CASNDRGPINEQFF. CDR3 DNA sequence: TGCGCCAGCAACGACAGGGGGCCCATCAATGAGCAGTTCTTC.

This clone occurred once. The chain joins TRBV30 to TRBJ2-2; D may be TRBD2 (5 bases). Trimming shortened V by 3 bases and J by 4 bases, and 6 bases separated the two germline ends. The CDR3 is 12 amino acids. Germline V CDR1 and CDR2: GTSNPN, SVGIG (reference sequence). CDR3 in amino acids: CAWSGITGELFF. The CDR3 DNA is TGTGCCTGGAGCGGGATCACCGGGGAGCTGTTTTTT.

This chain uses TRBV11-2 with TRBJ2-2, with D possibly being TRBD1 (6 bases). Germline lookup yields CDR1 SGHAT and CDR2 FQNNGV. The V end lost 3 bases, the J end lost 6 bases, and 8 bases lay between the germline ends. The CDR3 totals 13 residues. The CDR3 here is CASSFRTAGELFF. The CDR3 coding sequence is TGTGCCAGCAGCTTCAGGACAGCCGGGGAGCTGTTTTTT.

The CDR3 coding sequence is TGTGCCAGCAGCTTAGACGCAGCTAACTATGGCTACACCTTC. Translated: CASSLDAANYGYTF. The rearrangement links TRBV11-2 to TRBJ1-2; D ambiguous. The germline gives CDR1 SGHAT, CDR2 FQNNGV. V gave up 0 bases and J gave up 0 bases, with 5 bases separating them. This CDR3 has 14 residues.

The CDR3 is CASSLSHRLADTQYF. The CDR3 nucleotides read TGTGCCAGCAGCTTAAGCCACAGGTTGGCAGATACGCAGTATTTT. The chain combines TRBV7-2 with TRBJ2-3, with D possibly matching TRBD1 (5 bases). The V and J ends lost 2 bases and 4 bases respectively, with 13 bases between them. Germline V gives CDR1 SGHTA, CDR2 FQGNSA. The CDR3 loop spans 15 amino acids.

The chain recombines TRBV5-4 with TRBJ1-3; D unresolved. Germline assignment: CDR1 SGHNT and CDR2 YYREEE (reference sequence). CDR3 length: 13 residues. The V end was cut by 4 bases, the J end by 2 bases, with 7 bases between. The CDR3 sequence is CASSPHAGNTIYF. DNA of the CDR3: TGTGCCAGCAGCCCTCATGCTGGAAACACCATATATTTT.

Here the CDR3 reads CASSSSYWNSYEQYF. For the CDR3, the DNA is TGTGCCAGCAGTTCCTCATACTGGAACTCCTACGAGCAGTACTTC. The chain has TRBV6-5 and TRBJ2-7; D call uncertain. Germline V gives CDR1 MNHEY, CDR2 SVGAGI. Trimming removed 4 bases at V and 0 bases at J, with 13 bases between. The CDR3 covers 15 residues.

The CDR3 bases are TGTGCCAGCAGTGCCCAACGGGGGACCTACGAGCAGTACTTC. This codes for CASSAQRGTYEQYF. The J gene is TRBJ2-7, the V gene TRBV6-5; D may be TRBD2 (6 bases). Germline V gives CDR1 MNHEY, CDR2 SVGAGI. V was clipped by 5 bases and J by 2 bases, with 13 bases between them. CDR3 size: 14 residues.

This chain links TRBV7-8 with TRBJ2-1, with TRBD2 matching over 8 bases. Losses at the gene ends were 5 bases for V and 4 bases for J; bases not matched to a gene: 10. The CDR3 is 16 amino acids. Germline CDR1 is SGHVS and CDR2 is FQNEAQ. DNA for the CDR3: TGTGCCAGCAGCCCACGACGGGGCGGGAGGTACAATGAGCAGTTCTTC. Translating gives CASSPRRGGRYNEQFF.

The genes are TRBV6-1 and TRBJ1-5; D is unclear. V lost 7 bases and J lost 4, with 14 bases in between. Germline assignment: CDR1 MNHNS and CDR2 SASEGT. CDR3 size: 14 residues. CDR3 sequence (DNA): TGTGCCAGCAACCCTTGGAGGACTAATCAGCCCCAGCATTTT. Translated, it gives CASNPWRTNQPQHF.